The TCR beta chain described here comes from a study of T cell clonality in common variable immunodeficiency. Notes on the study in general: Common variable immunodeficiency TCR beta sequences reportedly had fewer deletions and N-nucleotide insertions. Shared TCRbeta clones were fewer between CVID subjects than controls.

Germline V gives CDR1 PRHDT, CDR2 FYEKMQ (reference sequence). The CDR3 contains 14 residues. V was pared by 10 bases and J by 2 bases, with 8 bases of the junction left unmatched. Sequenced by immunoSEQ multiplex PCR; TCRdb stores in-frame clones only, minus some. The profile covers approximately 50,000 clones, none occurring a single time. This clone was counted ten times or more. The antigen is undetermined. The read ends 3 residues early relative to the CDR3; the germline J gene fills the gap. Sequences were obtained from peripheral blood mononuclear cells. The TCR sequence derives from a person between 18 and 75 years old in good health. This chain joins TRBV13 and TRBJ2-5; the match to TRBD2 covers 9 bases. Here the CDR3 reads CATTSGGTQETQYF. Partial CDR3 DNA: TGTGCCACCACCAGCGGGGGGACTCAAGAGACC.